A selection of T cell receptor beta chains follows, all from one sample in a study of control samples from healthy donors and cancer patients. The method was immunoSEQ multiplex PCR; TCRdb's version includes in-frame clones alone and lacks a portion of them. Among 180,000 or so clones, over 85% were seen once, and the ten largest hold about 4%. Material: blood. The receptors were gathered from a woman in her sixties or seventies in good health. Both conserved end residues are part of each CDR3. A D gene is named only where the DNA matches it firmly. A clone size is listed for some rows: how often the clone was seen (once, few, many), or a class if it is expanded.

DNA: TGCAGCGTTCCAAGGCGGGACAGAGCTAACTATGGCTACACCTTC
CDR3: CSVPRRDRANYGYTF
V: TRBV29-1
size: .
D: TRBD1
J: TRBJ1-2

DNA: TGTGCCACCAGCAGGGGCCCGGGCAGGGAAGGTTACGAGCAGTACTTC
CDR3: CATSRGPGREGYEQYF
V: TRBV15
size: once
D: .
J: TRBJ2-7

DNA: TGTGCCAGTAGTATAGATCTATCCCTTACTGGTGGCTACACCTTC
CDR3: CASSIDLSLTGGYTF
V: TRBV19
size: .
D: .
J: TRBJ1-2

DNA: TGCGCCAGCAGCCAAGCAGGGGATAGGCTCGGAGCTTTCTTT
CDR3: CASSQAGDRLGAFF
V: TRBV4-3
size: .
D: .
J: TRBJ1-1

DNA: TGTGCCAGCAGGAGGACGCCTGGAAACACCATATATTTT
CDR3: CASRRTPGNTIYF
V: TRBV27
size: .
D: .
J: TRBJ1-3

DNA: TGTGCCACCAGCAGAGGAAATGAGTATAGCAATCAGCCCCAGCATTTT
CDR3: CATSRGNEYSNQPQHF
V: TRBV15
size: .
D: .
J: TRBJ1-5

DNA: TGTGCCAGCGGGTTAAACTATGGCTACACCTTC
CDR3: CASGLNYGYTF
V: TRBV2
size: .
D: .
J: TRBJ1-2

DNA: TGTGCCAGCAGCTCGACCGGGCAAAGAACAGATACGCAGTATTTT
CDR3: CASSSTGQRTDTQYF
V: TRBV11-3
size: .
D: .
J: TRBJ2-3

DNA: TGTGCCAGCAGCCAATTTATGAACACTGAAGCTTTCTTT
CDR3: CASSQFMNTEAFF
V: TRBV14
size: .
D: .
J: TRBJ1-1

DNA: TGTGCCAGCAGCTCACGGGGAGATACGCAGTATTTT
CDR3: CASSSRGDTQYF
V: TRBV11-2
size: .
D: .
J: TRBJ2-3

DNA: TGTGCCAGCAGCCCGACAGGGGCCGGAGATACGCAGTATTTT
CDR3: CASSPTGAGDTQYF
V: TRBV11-2
size: once
D: TRBD1
J: TRBJ2-3

DNA: TGTGCCAGCAACCCGAACAGGGAAGGGCATCAGCCCCAGCATTTT
CDR3: CASNPNREGHQPQHF
V: TRBV21-1
size: .
D: .
J: TRBJ1-5

DNA: TGTGCCAGCAGTGAGGAAACGCTCTATTATGGCTACACCTTC
CDR3: CASSEETLYYGYTF
V: TRBV25-1
size: .
D: .
J: TRBJ1-2

DNA: TGTGCCAGCAGCGTAGGGGGATGGGGACGCTCCTACAATGAGCAGTTCTTC
CDR3: CASSVGGWGRSYNEQFF
V: TRBV9
size: .
D: .
J: TRBJ2-1

DNA: TGTGCCAGCAGCCGGGGCACCGGGGAGCTGTTTTTT
CDR3: CASSRGTGELFF
V: TRBV12-3/TRBV12-4
size: .
D: .
J: TRBJ2-2

DNA: TGTGCCAGCAGCCAAGGGGACAGGGAATATGGCTACACCTTC
CDR3: CASSQGDREYGYTF
V: TRBV3-1/TRBV3-2
size: once
D: TRBD1
J: TRBJ1-2

DNA: TGTGCCAGCAGTGAACCGCCGCCGACAGGGAAGATCACAGATACGCAGTATTTT
CDR3: CASSEPPPTGKITDTQYF
V: TRBV6-1
size: .
D: TRBD1
J: TRBJ2-3

DNA: TGTGCCAGCAGCCCAAGGACAGGTCTAGCCAAAAACATTCAGTACTTC
CDR3: CASSPRTGLAKNIQYF
V: TRBV7-2
size: .
D: TRBD1
J: TRBJ2-4

DNA: TGCAGCGTCCCGACAGGGCCCTCTAACTATGGCTACACCTTC
CDR3: CSVPTGPSNYGYTF
V: TRBV29-1
size: once
D: TRBD1
J: TRBJ1-2

DNA: TGTGCCAGCAGACCGACTAGCGGGACCTACAATGAGCAGTTCTTC
CDR3: CASRPTSGTYNEQFF
V: TRBV5-4
size: .
D: TRBD2
J: TRBJ2-1

DNA: TGTGCCAGCAGCGCGTATTCTAGCGGGGGGTACAATGAGCAGTTCTTC
CDR3: CASSAYSSGGYNEQFF
V: TRBV13
size: .
D: TRBD2
J: TRBJ2-1

DNA: TGTGCCAGCAGTTACTCGGGCGTATATCAGCCCCAGCATTTT
CDR3: CASSYSGVYQPQHF
V: TRBV6-6
size: .
D: .
J: TRBJ1-5

DNA: TGCGCCAGCAAGGCGGGGTTCGGGGGGCCGGACACTGAAGCTTTCTTT
CDR3: CASKAGFGGPDTEAFF
V: TRBV5-1
size: .
D: .
J: TRBJ1-1

DNA: TGCGCCAGCGGGCAACGGGGGGCCTCCATGACTGAAGCTTTCTTT
CDR3: CASGQRGASMTEAFF
V: TRBV5-1
size: .
D: .
J: TRBJ1-1

DNA: TGTGCCAGCAGCTTATATGGCCAGAGTGGCGAGCAGTACTTC
CDR3: CASSLYGQSGEQYF
V: TRBV7-8
size: .
D: .
J: TRBJ2-7

DNA: TGTGCCAGCAGTTTATCGTACCAAGAGACCCAGTACTTC
CDR3: CASSLSYQETQYF
V: TRBV27
size: once
D: .
J: TRBJ2-5

DNA: TGCGCCAGCAGCTTTGCTACAGGCACTCCCTATGGCTACACCTTC
CDR3: CASSFATGTPYGYTF
V: TRBV5-1
size: .
D: .
J: TRBJ1-2

DNA: TGTGCCAGCAGCTCCGTAACAGGGGGCCCGGACGAGCAGTACTTC
CDR3: CASSSVTGGPDEQYF
V: TRBV5-4
size: .
D: TRBD1
J: TRBJ2-7